Presented here are 8 T cell receptor beta chains from one specimen sequenced in a study of multiple sclerosis patients with progressive multifocal leukoencephalopathy. This sample's time point: about a year of natalizumab therapy. TCRdb's copy holds only in-frame clones and misses some; the assay was immunoSEQ multiplex PCR. This table holds tens of thousands of clones, 90% found once. The material sequenced was PBMCs, taken from a patient treated with natalizumab. The receptors were gathered from a human donor with multiple sclerosis.

This rearrangement joins TRBV5-1 to TRBJ1-1; a possible D gene is TRBD1 (6 bases). Germline loops: CDR1 SGHRS, CDR2 YFSETQ. The CDR3 totals 13 residues. V was trimmed by 2 bases and J by 5 bases, leaving 10 bases between them. In DNA form, the CDR3 reads TGCGCCAGCAGCTTTACTACAGGGACTGAAGCTTTCTTT. Translated: CASSFTTGTEAFF.

The chain recombines TRBV6-4 with TRBJ2-1, with 8 bases lining up with TRBD2. The CDR3 length is 20 residues. With V trimmed by 3 bases and J by 4 bases, 20 bases remained unmatched. Germline CDR1 MRHNA, CDR2 SNTAGT. Here the CDR3 DNA reads TGTGCCAGCAGTGAGTCTGGGGCTAGCGGGCCCGGGCTAAGGTACAATGAGCAGTTCTTC. It translates to CASSESGASGPGLRYNEQFF.

The chain combines TRBV29-1 with TRBJ2-7; 7 nucleotides line up with TRBD2. CDR1 is SQVTM, CDR2 ANQGSEA, per germline. V shed 7 bases and J 5 bases; nucleotides not matched to a gene: 8. The CDR3 has 12 residues. In DNA form, the CDR3 reads TGCAGCGGGGGGGGAGTCTGCAACGAGCAGTACTTC. Encoded protein: CSGGGVCNEQYF.

V is TRBV5-4 and J is TRBJ1-2; D is unclear. Per germline, CDR1 SGHNT and CDR2 YYREEE (reference sequence). The CDR3 extends over 11 amino acids. V was trimmed by 3 bases and J by 5 bases, leaving 5 bases between them. For the CDR3, the DNA is TGTGCCAGCAGCTCCCAGTATGGCTACACCTTC. Its protein is CASSSQYGYTF. Drawing the rest from reference TRBV5-4 and TRBJ1-2, the complete variable domain is ETGVTQSPTHLIKTRGQQVTLRCSSQSGHNTVSWYQQALGQGPQFIFQYYREEENGRGNFPPRFSGLQFPNYSSELNVNALELDDSALYLCASSSQYGYTFGSGTRLTVV.

This chain joins TRBV11-1 and TRBJ2-5; D perhaps matches TRBD2 (6 bases). Judging by the DNA end, TRBJ2-7 fits better; the J call may be wrong. Germline values: CDR1 SGHAT, CDR2 FQDESV (reference sequence). This CDR3 comprises 15 residues. The CDR3: CASSHTIGGSYEQYF. The CDR3 DNA reads TGTGCCAGCAGCCACACAATCGGGGGCTCCTACGAGCAGTACTTC.

The chain links TRBV6-1 to TRBJ2-7; 10 bases are shared with TRBD1. Germline CDR1 MNHNS, CDR2 SASEGT. Trimming at V came to 4 bases and at J to 3 bases, leaving 6 bases not matched to a gene. The CDR3 sequence is 15 residues long. In nucleotides, the CDR3 is TGTGCCAGCAGTGGCGGGACAGGGGCCAACTACGAGCAGTACTTC. Protein: CASSGGTGANYEQYF.

The rearrangement uses TRBV4-1 and TRBJ2-7; 9 bases match TRBD1. The CDR3 is 16 residues long. Germline V gives CDR1 MGHRA, CDR2 YSYEKL. Germline trimming cut 0 bases from V and 3 bases from J; bases unmatched to any gene: 6. CDR3 region: CASSQEGGQGFYEQYF. CDR3 nucleotides: TGCGCCAGCAGCCAAGAGGGAGGACAGGGGTTCTACGAGCAGTACTTC.

This chain connects TRBV9 to TRBJ2-2, with a tentative D call TRBD1 (6 bases). Trimming left V 3 bases short and J 6 bases short, with 18 bases between. CDR1 is SGDLS and CDR2 is YYNGEE in the germline V gene. This CDR3 has 16 amino acids. The chain's CDR3 is CASSAPPGRGAGELFF. CDR3 coding DNA: TGTGCCAGCAGCGCCCCTCCGGGCAGGGGCGCCGGGGAGCTGTTTTTT. The full variable domain, rest sourced from reference TRBV9 and TRBJ2-2, is DSGVTQTPKHLITATGQRVTLRCSPRSGDLSVYWYQQSLDQGLQFLIQYYNGEERAKGNILERFSAQQFPDLHSELNLSSLELGDSALYFCASSAPPGRGAGELFFGEGSRLTVL.